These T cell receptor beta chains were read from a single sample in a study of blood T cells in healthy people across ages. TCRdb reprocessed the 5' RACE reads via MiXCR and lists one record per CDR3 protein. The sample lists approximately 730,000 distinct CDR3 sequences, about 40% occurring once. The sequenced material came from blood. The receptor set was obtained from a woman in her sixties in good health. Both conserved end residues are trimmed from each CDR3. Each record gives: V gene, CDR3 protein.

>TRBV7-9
ASSLVERSSPLH
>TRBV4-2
ASSQDLWRVPGLEQY
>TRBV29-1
SVESGVGNTIY
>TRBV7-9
ASSLGQGAFNEQF
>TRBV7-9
ASSLTGPYNEQY
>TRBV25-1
ASSVWLLEGQETQY
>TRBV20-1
SARTGAVADTQY
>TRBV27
ASSSLHGSISEQY
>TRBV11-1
ASSLMSGADTQY
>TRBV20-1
SARRGMETQY
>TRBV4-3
ASSRPGLGEKLF
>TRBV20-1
SARDSDYGYT
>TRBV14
ASSQDPLAPETQY
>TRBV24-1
ATSGPGRGDTQY
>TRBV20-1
SASKQENTGELF
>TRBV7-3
ASSSRGVISYNEQF
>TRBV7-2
ASSTRRTRAETQY
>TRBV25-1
ASSEFGPGPPHEQY
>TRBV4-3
ASSQDFRDRAYEQY
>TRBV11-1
ASRTSGADTQY
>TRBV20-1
SANIQAEGRLGQY
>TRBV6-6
ASGFDRDDGYT